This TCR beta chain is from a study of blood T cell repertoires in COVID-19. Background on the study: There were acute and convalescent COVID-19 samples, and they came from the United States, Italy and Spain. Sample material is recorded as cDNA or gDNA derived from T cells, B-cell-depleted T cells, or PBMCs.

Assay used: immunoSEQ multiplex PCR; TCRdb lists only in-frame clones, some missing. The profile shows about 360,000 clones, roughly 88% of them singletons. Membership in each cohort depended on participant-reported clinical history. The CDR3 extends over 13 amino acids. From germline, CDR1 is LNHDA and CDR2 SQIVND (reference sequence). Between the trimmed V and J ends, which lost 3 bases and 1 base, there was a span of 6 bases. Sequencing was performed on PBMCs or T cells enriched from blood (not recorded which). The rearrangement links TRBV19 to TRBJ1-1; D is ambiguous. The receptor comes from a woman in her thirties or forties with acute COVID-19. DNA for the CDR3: TGTGCCAGTAGTATCGAGGAGAACACTGAAGCTTTCTTT. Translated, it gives CASSIEENTEAFF.